The rows below give T cell receptor beta chains drawn from one sample of a study of response to subunit inactivated influenza vaccine. TCRdb re-analysed the RT-PCR reads in MiXCR, keeping a single row per CDR3 protein. The sample yields 700,000 to 900,000 distinct CDR3 sequences, less than 25% seen once. The sample in question was PBMCs from blood, obtained 5 days after vaccination. These receptors were collected from a man aged 45-60 years who received an inactivated influenza vaccine. Both conserved end residues are part of each CDR3. Each record gives: clone size, V gene, D gene, J gene, CDR3 DNA, CDR3 protein. D genes are given only for firm matches. Size tells how often a clone was seen (once, few, many) or the class of an expanded clone, and some rows leave it out.

clone size: few
V gene: TRBV10-3
D gene: .
J gene: TRBJ1-1
CDR3 DNA: TGTGCCATCAGTGACCCGGGACAAGGAAACACTGAAGCTTTCTTT
CDR3 protein: CAISDPGQGNTEAFF

clone size: many
V gene: TRBV24-1
D gene: .
J gene: TRBJ1-5
CDR3 DNA: TGTGCCACCAGTGATCACCGGGGGCCCAATCAGCCCCAGCATTTT
CDR3 protein: CATSDHRGPNQPQHF

clone size: few
V gene: TRBV7-9
D gene: .
J gene: TRBJ2-1
CDR3 DNA: TGTGCCACCACGGCCAGCTCCTACAATGAGCAGTTCTTC
CDR3 protein: CATTASSYNEQFF

clone size: few
V gene: TRBV29-1
D gene: .
J gene: TRBJ2-1
CDR3 DNA: TGCAGCGTCGGGCAGTCTTCGAATGAGCAGTTCTTC
CDR3 protein: CSVGQSSNEQFF

clone size: .
V gene: TRBV27
D gene: TRBD1
J gene: TRBJ2-7
CDR3 DNA: TGTGCCAGCAGTCCGCTTGGTAGGACAGGGCTCCACGAACAGTACTTC
CDR3 protein: CASSPLGRTGLHEQYF

clone size: few
V gene: TRBV4-3
D gene: TRBD2
J gene: TRBJ2-3
CDR3 DNA: TGCGCCAGCAGCCACGAGGGGGGAGCGGGGGGTTCAGATACGCAGTATTTT
CDR3 protein: CASSHEGGAGGSDTQYF

clone size: few
V gene: TRBV19
D gene: .
J gene: TRBJ2-1
CDR3 DNA: TGTGCCAGTAGTATACAGTCGCATGAGCAGTTCTTC
CDR3 protein: CASSIQSHEQFF

clone size: few
V gene: TRBV12-3/TRBV12-4
D gene: TRBD2
J gene: TRBJ2-1
CDR3 DNA: TGTGCCAGCAGTTCCCTGGGGAGGGGCTGGAATGAGCAGTTCTTC
CDR3 protein: CASSSLGRGWNEQFF

clone size: .
V gene: TRBV19
D gene: TRBD1
J gene: TRBJ2-6
CDR3 DNA: TGTGTCAGTAGTTTCCGGACAGGCTTCGGAGGGGCCAACGTCCTGACTTTC
CDR3 protein: CVSSFRTGFGGANVLTF

clone size: .
V gene: TRBV7-9
D gene: .
J gene: TRBJ2-7
CDR3 DNA: TGTGCCAGCTTTCCCTTATCCGGGACGGACTCCTACGAGCAGTACTTC
CDR3 protein: CASFPLSGTDSYEQYF

clone size: many
V gene: TRBV10-1
D gene: .
J gene: TRBJ2-2
CDR3 DNA: TGCGCCAGCAGACCACAGACAGGGAACACCGGGGAGCTGTTTTTT
CDR3 protein: CASRPQTGNTGELFF

clone size: .
V gene: TRBV24-1
D gene: .
J gene: TRBJ2-1
CDR3 DNA: TGTGCCACCAGTGATTCCCCGTACAATGAGCAGTTCTTC
CDR3 protein: CATSDSPYNEQFF

clone size: .
V gene: TRBV7-8
D gene: TRBD2
J gene: TRBJ2-1
CDR3 DNA: TGTGCCAGCAGCTTTGATCTGCGGGAGGGCCACAATGAGCAGTTCTTC
CDR3 protein: CASSFDLREGHNEQFF

clone size: .
V gene: TRBV29-1
D gene: .
J gene: TRBJ1-5
CDR3 DNA: TGCAGCGTTGCCGGTTCCAGCAATCAGCCCCAGCATTTT
CDR3 protein: CSVAGSSNQPQHF

clone size: .
V gene: TRBV5-4
D gene: .
J gene: TRBJ2-7
CDR3 DNA: TGTGCCAGCAGCTCAATTGACAGGAATGTATACGAGCAGTACTTC
CDR3 protein: CASSSIDRNVYEQYF

clone size: few
V gene: TRBV28
D gene: TRBD2
J gene: TRBJ2-1
CDR3 DNA: TGTGCCAGCACTCTGCGTCAGAAACTAGCGGGGTTCAATGAGCAGTTCTTC
CDR3 protein: CASTLRQKLAGFNEQFF

clone size: once
V gene: TRBV27
D gene: .
J gene: TRBJ2-7
CDR3 DNA: TGTGCCAGCACCCAAATTGGGGGCGAGCAGTACTTC
CDR3 protein: CASTQIGGEQYF

clone size: .
V gene: TRBV12-3/TRBV12-4
D gene: .
J gene: TRBJ2-1
CDR3 DNA: TGTGCCAGCAGTTTAGGAACGCTTGAGCAGTTCTTC
CDR3 protein: CASSLGTLEQFF

clone size: .
V gene: TRBV11-2
D gene: .
J gene: TRBJ1-2
CDR3 DNA: TGTGCCAGCAGCAAAGACACCCACTATGGCTACACCTTC
CDR3 protein: CASSKDTHYGYTF

clone size: .
V gene: TRBV6-1
D gene: .
J gene: TRBJ1-1
CDR3 DNA: TGTGCCAGCAGCCCTTACTACGGGGAAAAGGGTACTGAAGCTTTCTTT
CDR3 protein: CASSPYYGEKGTEAFF

clone size: .
V gene: TRBV11-1
D gene: .
J gene: TRBJ1-2
CDR3 DNA: TGTGCCAGCAGCCTGCGACAGGAACCGGGATTTGACTATGGCTACACCTTC
CDR3 protein: CASSLRQEPGFDYGYTF

clone size: .
V gene: TRBV20-1
D gene: .
J gene: TRBJ2-5
CDR3 DNA: TGCAGTGCTAGTACACGACTTGGGGCCAGAGAGACCCAGTACTTC
CDR3 protein: CSASTRLGARETQYF

clone size: .
V gene: TRBV12-3/TRBV12-4
D gene: .
J gene: TRBJ2-1
CDR3 DNA: TGTGCCAGCAGTTTAGGTACTAGTCGGTCCTACAATGAGCAGTTCTTC
CDR3 protein: CASSLGTSRSYNEQFF

clone size: .
V gene: TRBV7-2
D gene: .
J gene: TRBJ2-2
CDR3 DNA: TGTGCCAGCAGCTATTCTTGGCCCGGGGAGCTGTTTTTT
CDR3 protein: CASSYSWPGELFF

clone size: .
V gene: TRBV24-1
D gene: .
J gene: TRBJ2-5
CDR3 DNA: TGTGCCACCAGTGATTCCACAGGTTTTGGGACCCAGTACTTC
CDR3 protein: CATSDSTGFGTQYF

clone size: few
V gene: TRBV5-6
D gene: .
J gene: TRBJ2-3
CDR3 DNA: TGTGCCAGCAGCTTTGAGGGGTACAGCACAGATACGCAGTATTTT
CDR3 protein: CASSFEGYSTDTQYF

clone size: .
V gene: TRBV7-9
D gene: TRBD1
J gene: TRBJ2-1
CDR3 DNA: TGTGCCAGCAGAGATCCACGGGACAGTTCTTTACAGCTGTTCTTC
CDR3 protein: CASRDPRDSSLQLFF

clone size: .
V gene: TRBV4-2
D gene: TRBD2
J gene: TRBJ2-3
CDR3 DNA: TGTGCCAGCAGCCAATATCTAGCGGGCACAGATACGCAGTATTTT
CDR3 protein: CASSQYLAGTDTQYF

clone size: .
V gene: TRBV9
D gene: TRBD1
J gene: TRBJ2-7
CDR3 DNA: TGTGCCAGCAGCGGGGGACAGGGGCGCACCTACGAGCAGTACTTC
CDR3 protein: CASSGGQGRTYEQYF

clone size: .
V gene: TRBV20-1
D gene: .
J gene: TRBJ2-3
CDR3 DNA: TGCAGTGCTAGAGGTGTGGGAGGAGCCACAGATACGCAGTATTTT
CDR3 protein: CSARGVGGATDTQYF

clone size: .
V gene: TRBV29-1
D gene: .
J gene: TRBJ2-5
CDR3 DNA: TGCAGCGTCATCACTTTCCCTGGGTCAGCACAAGAGACCCAGTACTTC
CDR3 protein: CSVITFPGSAQETQYF

clone size: .
V gene: TRBV9
D gene: .
J gene: TRBJ2-7
CDR3 DNA: TGTGCCAGCAGCGCATACTCGACGTCAGCCTACGAGCAGTACTTC
CDR3 protein: CASSAYSTSAYEQYF

clone size: few
V gene: TRBV9
D gene: .
J gene: TRBJ1-5
CDR3 DNA: TGTGCCAGCTCCCTCGGGGGGCACCAGCCCCAGCATTTT
CDR3 protein: CASSLGGHQPQHF

clone size: .
V gene: TRBV12-3/TRBV12-4
D gene: .
J gene: TRBJ2-1
CDR3 DNA: TGTTCCAGCAGTTTGGGGTACAATGAGCAGTTCTTC
CDR3 protein: CSSSLGYNEQFF

clone size: .
V gene: TRBV25-1
D gene: .
J gene: TRBJ2-2
CDR3 DNA: TGTGCCAGCAGTGCCCTTTCGAGGGAGCTGTTTTTT
CDR3 protein: CASSALSRELFF

clone size: many
V gene: TRBV12-3/TRBV12-4
D gene: .
J gene: TRBJ2-3
CDR3 DNA: TGTGCCAGCAGTTCCCAGGGACCAGATACGCAGTATTTT
CDR3 protein: CASSSQGPDTQYF

clone size: many
V gene: TRBV29-1
D gene: TRBD2
J gene: TRBJ2-1
CDR3 DNA: TGCAGCGTTGAGTTGGGAGGACGGACTAGCTGGTTCTTC
CDR3 protein: CSVELGGRTSWFF

clone size: .
V gene: TRBV6-1
D gene: TRBD1
J gene: TRBJ1-3
CDR3 DNA: TGTGCCAGCAGTGCCGGGACAGGGGGAGCTGGAAACACCATATATTTT
CDR3 protein: CASSAGTGGAGNTIYF

clone size: .
V gene: TRBV18
D gene: TRBD1
J gene: TRBJ1-2
CDR3 DNA: TGTGCCAGCTCACCACGTCGGGACAGAGATGGCTACACCTTC
CDR3 protein: CASSPRRDRDGYTF

clone size: .
V gene: TRBV20-1
D gene: .
J gene: TRBJ2-7
CDR3 DNA: TGCAGTGCTGGGACTGACTCCTACGAGCAGTACTTC
CDR3 protein: CSAGTDSYEQYF

clone size: .
V gene: TRBV28
D gene: .
J gene: TRBJ2-7
CDR3 DNA: TGTGCCAGCAGTTTATTTCAGCGCGAGCAGTACTTC
CDR3 protein: CASSLFQREQYF

clone size: .
V gene: TRBV12-3/TRBV12-4
D gene: TRBD1
J gene: TRBJ1-3
CDR3 DNA: TGTGCCAGCAGCCCGAGACAGGGGACAGGAAACACCATATATTTT
CDR3 protein: CASSPRQGTGNTIYF